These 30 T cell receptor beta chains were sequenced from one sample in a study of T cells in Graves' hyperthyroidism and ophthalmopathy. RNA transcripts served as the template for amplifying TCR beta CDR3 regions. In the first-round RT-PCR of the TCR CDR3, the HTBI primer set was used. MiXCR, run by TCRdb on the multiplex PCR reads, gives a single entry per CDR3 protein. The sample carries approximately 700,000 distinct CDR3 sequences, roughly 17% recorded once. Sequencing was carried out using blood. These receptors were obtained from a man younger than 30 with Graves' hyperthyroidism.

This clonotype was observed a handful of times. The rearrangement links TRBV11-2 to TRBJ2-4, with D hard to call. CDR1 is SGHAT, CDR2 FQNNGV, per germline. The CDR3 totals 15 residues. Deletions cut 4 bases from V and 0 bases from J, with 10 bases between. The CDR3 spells CASSSPHKAKNIQYF. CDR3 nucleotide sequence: TGTGCCAGCAGCTCTCCCCATAAAGCCAAAAACATTCAGTACTTC.

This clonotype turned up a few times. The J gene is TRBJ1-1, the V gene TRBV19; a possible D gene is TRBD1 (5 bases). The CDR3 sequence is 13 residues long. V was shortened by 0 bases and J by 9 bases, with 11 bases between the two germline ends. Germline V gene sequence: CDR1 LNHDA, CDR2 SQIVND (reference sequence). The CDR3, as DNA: TGTGCCAGTAGTATAGACAGGGCGGTGAAAGCTTTCTTT. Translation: CASSIDRAVKAFF.

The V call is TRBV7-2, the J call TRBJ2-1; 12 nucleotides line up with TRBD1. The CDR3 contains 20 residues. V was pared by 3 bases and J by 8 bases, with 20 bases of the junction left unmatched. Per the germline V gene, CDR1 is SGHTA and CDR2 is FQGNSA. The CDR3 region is CASSFPWGQGAKELADEQFF. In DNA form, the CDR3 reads TGTGCCAGCAGCTTTCCCTGGGGACAGGGGGCGAAGGAACTAGCGGATGAGCAGTTCTTC.

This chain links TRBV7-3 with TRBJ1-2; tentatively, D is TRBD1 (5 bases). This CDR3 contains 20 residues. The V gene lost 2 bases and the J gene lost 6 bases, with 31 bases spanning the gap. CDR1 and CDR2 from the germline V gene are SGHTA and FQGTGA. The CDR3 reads CASSLVWGLSVSFALHGYTF. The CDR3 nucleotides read TGTGCCAGCAGCTTAGTGTGGGGCCTCTCGGTTTCGTTCGCCCTACATGGCTACACCTTC.

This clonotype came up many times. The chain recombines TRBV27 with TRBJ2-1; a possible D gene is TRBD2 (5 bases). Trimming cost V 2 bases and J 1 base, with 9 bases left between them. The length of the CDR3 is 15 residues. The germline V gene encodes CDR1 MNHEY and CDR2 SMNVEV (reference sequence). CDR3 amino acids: CASSLDYNSYNEQFF. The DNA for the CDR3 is TGTGCCAGCAGTTTAGACTATAATTCCTACAATGAGCAGTTCTTC.

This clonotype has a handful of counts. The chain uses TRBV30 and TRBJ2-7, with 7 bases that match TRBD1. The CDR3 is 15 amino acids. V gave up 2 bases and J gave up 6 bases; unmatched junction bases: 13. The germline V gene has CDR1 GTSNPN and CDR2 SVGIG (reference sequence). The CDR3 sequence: CAWSLPGQSLVEQYF. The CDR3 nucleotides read TGTGCCTGGAGTCTACCGGGACAGTCTCTGGTCGAGCAGTACTTC.

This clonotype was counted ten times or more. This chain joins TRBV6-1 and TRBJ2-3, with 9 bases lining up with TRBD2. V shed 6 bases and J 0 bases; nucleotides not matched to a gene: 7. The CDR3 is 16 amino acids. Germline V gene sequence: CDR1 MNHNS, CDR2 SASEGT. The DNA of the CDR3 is TGTGCCAGCAGCCAGCTAGCGGGGAAAAGCACAGATACGCAGTATTTT. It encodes CASSQLAGKSTDTQYF.

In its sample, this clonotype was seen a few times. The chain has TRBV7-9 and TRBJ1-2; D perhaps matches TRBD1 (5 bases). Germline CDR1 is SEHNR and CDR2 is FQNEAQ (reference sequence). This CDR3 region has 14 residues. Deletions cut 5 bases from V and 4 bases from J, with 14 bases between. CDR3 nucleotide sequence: TGTGCCAGCAGCCCCGAGGCAGGGAGCTATGGCTACACCTTC. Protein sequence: CASSPEAGSYGYTF.

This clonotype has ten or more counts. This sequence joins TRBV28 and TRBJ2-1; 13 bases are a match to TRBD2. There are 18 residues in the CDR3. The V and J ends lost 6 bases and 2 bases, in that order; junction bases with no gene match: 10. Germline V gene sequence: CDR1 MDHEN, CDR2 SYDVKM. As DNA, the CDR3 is TGTGCCAGCAGCCCGTGGACTAGCGGGAGCGGGGCCTACAATGAGCAGTTCTTC. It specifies CASSPWTSGSGAYNEQFF.

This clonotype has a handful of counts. CDR3 DNA: TGTGCCAGCAGTGGGGTCCAAACCTTTAACTATGGCTACACCTTC. Translation: CASSGVQTFNYGYTF. V and J are TRBV6-1 and TRBJ1-2, with unresolved D. The V and J ends lost 4 bases and 1 base respectively, with 13 bases between them. The germline CDR1 and CDR2 sequences are MNHNS and SASEGT. The CDR3 spans 15 residues.

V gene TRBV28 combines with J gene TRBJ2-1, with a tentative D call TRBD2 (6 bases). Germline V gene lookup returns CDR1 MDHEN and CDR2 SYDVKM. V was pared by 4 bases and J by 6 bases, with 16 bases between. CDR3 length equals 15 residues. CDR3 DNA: TGTGCCAGCAGTTCAATAGGGCGGGATAGCAATGAGCAGTTCTTC. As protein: CASSSIGRDSNEQFF.

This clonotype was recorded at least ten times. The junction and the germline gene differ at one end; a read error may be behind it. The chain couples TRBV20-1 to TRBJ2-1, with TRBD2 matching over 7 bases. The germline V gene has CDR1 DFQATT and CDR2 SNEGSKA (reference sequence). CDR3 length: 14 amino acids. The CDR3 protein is CSARAPAGWYEQFF. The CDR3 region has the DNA TGCAGTGCGAGAGCCCCAGCGGGATGGTATGAGCAGTTCTTC.

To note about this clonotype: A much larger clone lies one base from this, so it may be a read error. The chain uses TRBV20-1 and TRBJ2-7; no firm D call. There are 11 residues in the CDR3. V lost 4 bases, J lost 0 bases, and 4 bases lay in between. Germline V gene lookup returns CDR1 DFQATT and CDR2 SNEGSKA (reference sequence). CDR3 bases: TGCAGTGCTACTTTCTCCTACGAGCAGTACTTC. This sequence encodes CSATFSYEQYF.

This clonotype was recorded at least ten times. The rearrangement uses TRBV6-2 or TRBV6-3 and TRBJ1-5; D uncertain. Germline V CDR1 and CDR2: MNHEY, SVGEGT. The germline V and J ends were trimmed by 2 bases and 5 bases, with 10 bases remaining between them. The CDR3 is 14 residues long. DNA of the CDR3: TGTGCCAGCAGTTACCGGAGGCAAGATCAGCCCCAGCATTTT. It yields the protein CASSYRRQDQPQHF.

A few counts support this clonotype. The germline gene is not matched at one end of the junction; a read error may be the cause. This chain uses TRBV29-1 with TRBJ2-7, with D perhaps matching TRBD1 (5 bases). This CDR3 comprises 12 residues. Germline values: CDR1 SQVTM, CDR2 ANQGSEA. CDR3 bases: TGCGGCGTTGACCAGGGTACTTACGAGCAGTACTTC. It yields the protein CGVDQGTYEQYF.

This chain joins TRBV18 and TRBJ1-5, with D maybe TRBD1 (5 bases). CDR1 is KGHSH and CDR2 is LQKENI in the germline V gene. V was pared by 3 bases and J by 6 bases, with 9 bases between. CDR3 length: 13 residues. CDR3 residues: CASSPDSFQPQHF. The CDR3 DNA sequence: TGTGCCAGCTCACCCGACAGTTTTCAGCCCCAGCATTTT.

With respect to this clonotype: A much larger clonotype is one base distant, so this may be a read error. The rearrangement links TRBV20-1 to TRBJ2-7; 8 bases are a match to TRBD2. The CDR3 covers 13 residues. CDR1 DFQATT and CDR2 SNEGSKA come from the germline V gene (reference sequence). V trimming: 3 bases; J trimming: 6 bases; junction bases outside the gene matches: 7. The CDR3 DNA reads TGCAGTGCTAGGCGGGCGCTAGCGGGCGAGCAGTACTTC. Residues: CSARRALAGEQYF.

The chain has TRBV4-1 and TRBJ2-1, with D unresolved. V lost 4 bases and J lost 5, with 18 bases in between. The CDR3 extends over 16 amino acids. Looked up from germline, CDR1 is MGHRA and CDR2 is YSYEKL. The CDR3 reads CASSPPPEDGHNEQFF. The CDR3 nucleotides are TGCGCCAGCAGCCCCCCCCCTGAAGACGGTCACAATGAGCAGTTCTTC.

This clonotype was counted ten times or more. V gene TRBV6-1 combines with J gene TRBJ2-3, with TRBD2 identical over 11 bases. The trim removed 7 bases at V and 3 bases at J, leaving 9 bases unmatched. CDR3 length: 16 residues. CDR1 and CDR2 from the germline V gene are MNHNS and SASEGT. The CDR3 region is CASTRLAGKGTDTQYF. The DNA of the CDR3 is TGTGCCAGCACCCGACTAGCGGGAAAGGGTACAGATACGCAGTATTTT.

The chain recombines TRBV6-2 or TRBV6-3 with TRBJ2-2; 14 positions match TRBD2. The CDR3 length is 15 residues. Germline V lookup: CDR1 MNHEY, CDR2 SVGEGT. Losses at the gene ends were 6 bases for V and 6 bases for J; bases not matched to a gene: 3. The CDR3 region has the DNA TGTGCCAGCAGGGGACTAGCGGGAGTATCCGGGGAGCTGTTTTTT. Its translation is CASRGLAGVSGELFF.

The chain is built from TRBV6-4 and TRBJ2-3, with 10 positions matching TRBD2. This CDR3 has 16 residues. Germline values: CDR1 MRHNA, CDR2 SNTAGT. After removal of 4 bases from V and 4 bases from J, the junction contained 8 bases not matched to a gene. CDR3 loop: CASSVASGREADTQYF. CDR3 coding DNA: TGTGCCAGCAGTGTGGCTAGCGGGAGAGAGGCAGATACGCAGTATTTT.

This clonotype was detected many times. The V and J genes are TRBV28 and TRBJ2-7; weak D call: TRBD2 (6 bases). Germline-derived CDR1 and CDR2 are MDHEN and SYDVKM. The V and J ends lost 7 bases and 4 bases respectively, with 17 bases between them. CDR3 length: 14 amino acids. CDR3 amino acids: CASMRKEGTYEQYF. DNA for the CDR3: TGTGCCAGCATGCGGAAGGAGGGGACTTACGAGCAGTACTTC.

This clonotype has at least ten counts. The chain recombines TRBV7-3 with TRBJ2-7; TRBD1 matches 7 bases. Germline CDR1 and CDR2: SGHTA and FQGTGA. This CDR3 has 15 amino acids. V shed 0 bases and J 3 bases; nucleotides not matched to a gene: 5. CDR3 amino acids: CASSLTHGTDYEQYF. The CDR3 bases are TGTGCCAGCAGCTTAACCCACGGGACAGACTACGAGCAGTACTTC.

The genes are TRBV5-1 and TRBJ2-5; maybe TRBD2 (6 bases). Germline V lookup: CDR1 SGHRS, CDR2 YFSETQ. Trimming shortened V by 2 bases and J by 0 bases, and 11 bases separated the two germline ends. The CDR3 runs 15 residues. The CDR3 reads CASSFSSAYQETQYF. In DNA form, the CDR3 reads TGCGCCAGCAGCTTTTCTAGCGCGTACCAAGAGACCCAGTACTTC. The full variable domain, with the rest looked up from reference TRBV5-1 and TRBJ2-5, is KAGVTQTPRYLIKTRGQQVTLSCSPISGHRSVSWYQQTPGQGLQFLFEYFSETQRNKGNFPGRFSGRQFSNSRSEMNVSTLELGDSALYLCASSFSSAYQETQYFGPGTRLLVL.

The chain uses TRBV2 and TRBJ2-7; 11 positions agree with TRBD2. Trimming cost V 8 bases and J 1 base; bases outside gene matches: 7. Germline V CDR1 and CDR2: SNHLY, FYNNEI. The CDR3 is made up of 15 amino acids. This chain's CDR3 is CASRRGTSGSYEQYF. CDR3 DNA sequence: TGTGCCAGCCGACGCGGGACTAGCGGATCCTACGAGCAGTACTTC.

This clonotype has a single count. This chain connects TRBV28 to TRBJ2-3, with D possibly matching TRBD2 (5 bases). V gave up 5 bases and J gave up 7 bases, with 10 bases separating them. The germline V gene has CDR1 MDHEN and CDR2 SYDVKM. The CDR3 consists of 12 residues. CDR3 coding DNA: TGTGCCAGCAGTCCGAGGGTGAATACGCAGTATTTT. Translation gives CASSPRVNTQYF.

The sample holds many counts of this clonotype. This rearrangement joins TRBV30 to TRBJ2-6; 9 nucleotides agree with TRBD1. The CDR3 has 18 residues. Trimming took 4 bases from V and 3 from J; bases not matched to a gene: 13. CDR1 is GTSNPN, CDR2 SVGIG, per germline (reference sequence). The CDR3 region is CAWNQWGQGLGGANVLTF. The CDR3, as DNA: TGTGCCTGGAACCAATGGGGACAGGGCCTGGGTGGGGCCAACGTCCTGACTTTC.

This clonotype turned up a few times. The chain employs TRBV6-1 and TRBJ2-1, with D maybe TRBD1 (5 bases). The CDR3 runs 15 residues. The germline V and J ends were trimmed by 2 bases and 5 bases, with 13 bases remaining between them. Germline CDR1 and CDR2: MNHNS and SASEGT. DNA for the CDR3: TGTGCCAGCAGTGAATGGGTGACAGCTAACAATGAGCAGTTCTTC. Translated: CASSEWVTANNEQFF.

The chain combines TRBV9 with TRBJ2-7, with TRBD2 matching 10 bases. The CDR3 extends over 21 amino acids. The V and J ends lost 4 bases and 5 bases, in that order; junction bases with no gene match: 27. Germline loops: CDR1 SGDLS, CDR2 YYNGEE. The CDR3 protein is CASSPRARGTSDTLRVDEQYF. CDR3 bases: TGTGCCAGCAGCCCACGGGCTCGAGGGACTAGCGACACCCTACGGGTGGACGAGCAGTACTTC.

Written as DNA, the CDR3 is TGTGCCAGTAAGGCCTCTAGCTCCTACAATGAGCAGTTCTTC. Its translation: CASKASSSYNEQFF. The chain recombines TRBV19 with TRBJ2-1; D not certain. Trimming left V 7 bases short and J 0 bases short, with 10 bases between. CDR1 LNHDA and CDR2 SQIVND come from the germline V gene (reference sequence). This CDR3 is built from 14 residues.